The entry that follows covers one T cell receptor beta chain sequence. Germline CDR1 reads LGHNA; CDR2 reads YNFKEQ. The CDR3 has 17 amino acids. Trimming stripped 4 bases from V and 0 bases from J, with 15 bases between. This record comes from a study of blood T cell repertoires in COVID-19. The data were produced by immunoSEQ multiplex PCR, yet TCRdb's version contains in-frame clones alone and is incomplete. The sample contains 50,000 to 70,000 clones, roughly four fifths of which appear only once. J is TRBJ1-4 and V is TRBV4-2, with D hard to call. The TCR comes from an elderly man with COVID-19, enrolled during active disease. The sequencing sample was made of peripheral blood. The CDR3 nucleotides read TGTGCCAGCAGCCGCGCACCCGGGGTCGCAACTAATGAAAAACTGTTTTTT. This encodes CASSRAPGVATNEKLFF.